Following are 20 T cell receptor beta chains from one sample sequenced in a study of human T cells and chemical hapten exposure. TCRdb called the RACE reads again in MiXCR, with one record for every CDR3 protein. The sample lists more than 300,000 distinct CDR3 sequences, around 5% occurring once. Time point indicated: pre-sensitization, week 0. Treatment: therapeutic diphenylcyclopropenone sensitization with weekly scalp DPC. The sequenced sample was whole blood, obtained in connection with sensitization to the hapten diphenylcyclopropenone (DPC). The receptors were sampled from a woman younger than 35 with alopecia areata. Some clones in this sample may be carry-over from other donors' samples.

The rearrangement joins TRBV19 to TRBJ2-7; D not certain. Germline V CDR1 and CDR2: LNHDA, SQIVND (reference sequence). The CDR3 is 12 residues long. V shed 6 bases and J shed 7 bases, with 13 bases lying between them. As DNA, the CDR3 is TGTGCCAGTAGCTTTCTGTCAGCGGAGCAGTACTTC. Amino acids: CASSFLSAEQYF.

The CDR3 DNA reads TGTGCCACCAGCAGAGCCCCGAGGGCCTCCTCATGGGACGAGCAGTACTTC. Amino acids: CATSRAPRASSWDEQYF. The V and J genes are TRBV15 and TRBJ2-7, with D possibly being TRBD2 (5 bases). Germline-derived CDR1 and CDR2 are LNHNV and YYDKDF (reference sequence). The CDR3 spans 17 residues. V lost 1 base, J lost 5 bases, and 21 bases lay in between.

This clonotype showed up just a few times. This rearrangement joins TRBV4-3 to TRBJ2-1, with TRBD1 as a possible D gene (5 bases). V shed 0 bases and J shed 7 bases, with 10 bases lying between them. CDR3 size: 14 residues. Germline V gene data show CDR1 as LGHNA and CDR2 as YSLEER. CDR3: CASSQDRQQNEQFF. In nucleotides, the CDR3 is TGCGCCAGCAGCCAAGATCGACAGCAAAATGAGCAGTTCTTC.

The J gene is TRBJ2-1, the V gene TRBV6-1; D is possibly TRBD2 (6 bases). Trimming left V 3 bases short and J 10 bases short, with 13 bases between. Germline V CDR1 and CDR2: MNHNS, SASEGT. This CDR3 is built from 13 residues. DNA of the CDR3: TGTGCCAGCAGTGATGGGGGGACTTTGGAGCAGTTCTTC. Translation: CASSDGGTLEQFF.

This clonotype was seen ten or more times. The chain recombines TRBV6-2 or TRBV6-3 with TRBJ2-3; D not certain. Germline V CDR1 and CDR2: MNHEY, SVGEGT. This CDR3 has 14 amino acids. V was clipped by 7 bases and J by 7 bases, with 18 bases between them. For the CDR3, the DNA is TGTGCCAGCACCTTACGTCCTGGGTCGCATACGCAGTATTTT. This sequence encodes CASTLRPGSHTQYF.

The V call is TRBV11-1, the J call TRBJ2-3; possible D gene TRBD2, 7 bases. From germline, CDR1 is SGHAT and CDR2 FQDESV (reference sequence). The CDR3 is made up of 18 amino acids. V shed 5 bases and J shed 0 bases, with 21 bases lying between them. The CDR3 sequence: CASSPGEGTDASTDTQYF. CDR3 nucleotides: TGTGCCAGCAGCCCAGGGGAGGGGACCGATGCTAGCACAGATACGCAGTATTTT.

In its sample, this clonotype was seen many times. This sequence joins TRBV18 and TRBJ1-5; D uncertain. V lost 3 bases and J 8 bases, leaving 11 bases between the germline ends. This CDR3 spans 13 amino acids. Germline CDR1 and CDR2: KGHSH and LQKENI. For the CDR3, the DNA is TGTGCCAGCTCACCCGTAGATTCCGAGCCCCAGCATTTT. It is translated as CASSPVDSEPQHF.

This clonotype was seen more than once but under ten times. CDR3: CASSSPGTGRYEQYF. Here the CDR3 DNA reads TGTGCCAGCAGTTCTCCCGGGACAGGGCGATACGAGCAGTACTTC. J is TRBJ2-7 and V is TRBV6-5, with TRBD1 identical over 9 bases. The CDR3 length is 15 residues. Germline trimming cut 4 bases from V and 4 bases from J; bases unmatched to any gene: 8. The germline gives CDR1 MNHEY, CDR2 SVGAGI.

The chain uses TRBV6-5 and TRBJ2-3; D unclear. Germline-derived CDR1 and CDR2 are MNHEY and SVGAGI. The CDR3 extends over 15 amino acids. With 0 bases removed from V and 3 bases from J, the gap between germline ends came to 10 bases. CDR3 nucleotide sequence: TGTGCCAGCAGTTACTCCAGGCCGGCAACAGATACGCAGTATTTT. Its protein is CASSYSRPATDTQYF.

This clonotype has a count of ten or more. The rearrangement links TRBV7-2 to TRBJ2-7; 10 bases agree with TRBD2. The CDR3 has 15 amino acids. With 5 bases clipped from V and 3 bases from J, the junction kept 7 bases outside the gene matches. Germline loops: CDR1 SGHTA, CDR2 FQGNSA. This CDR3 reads CASSVTSGELYEQYF. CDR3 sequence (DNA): TGTGCCAGCAGCGTAACTAGCGGGGAACTCTACGAGCAGTACTTC.

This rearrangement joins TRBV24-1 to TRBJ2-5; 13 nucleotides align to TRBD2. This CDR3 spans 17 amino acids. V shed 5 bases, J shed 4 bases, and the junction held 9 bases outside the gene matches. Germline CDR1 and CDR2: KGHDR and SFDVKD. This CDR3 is CATSAPGLAGSRETQYF. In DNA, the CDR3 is TGTGCCACCAGTGCCCCGGGACTAGCGGGGTCCCGAGAGACCCAGTACTTC.

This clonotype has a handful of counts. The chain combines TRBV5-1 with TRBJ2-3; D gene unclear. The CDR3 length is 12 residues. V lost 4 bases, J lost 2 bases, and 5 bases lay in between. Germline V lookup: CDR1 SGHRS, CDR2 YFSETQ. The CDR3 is CASSHNTDTQYF. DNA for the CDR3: TGCGCCAGCAGCCACAACACAGATACGCAGTATTTT.

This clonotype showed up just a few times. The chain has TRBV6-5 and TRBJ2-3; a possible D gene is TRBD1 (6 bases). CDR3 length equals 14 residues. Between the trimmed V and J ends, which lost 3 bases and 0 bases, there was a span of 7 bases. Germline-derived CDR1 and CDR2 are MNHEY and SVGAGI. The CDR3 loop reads CASSYGQSTDTQYF. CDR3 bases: TGTGCCAGCAGTTATGGACAGAGCACAGATACGCAGTATTTT.

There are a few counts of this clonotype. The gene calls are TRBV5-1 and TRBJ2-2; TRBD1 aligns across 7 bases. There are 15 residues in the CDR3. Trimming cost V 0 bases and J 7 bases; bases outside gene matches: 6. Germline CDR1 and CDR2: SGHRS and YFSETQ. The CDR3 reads CASSLAGGLRGELFF. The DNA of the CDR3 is TGCGCCAGCAGCTTGGCAGGGGGTCTTCGCGGGGAGCTGTTTTTT. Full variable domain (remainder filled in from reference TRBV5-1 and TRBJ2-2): KAGVTQTPRYLIKTRGQQVTLSCSPISGHRSVSWYQQTPGQGLQFLFEYFSETQRNKGNFPGRFSGRQFSNSRSEMNVSTLELGDSALYLCASSLAGGLRGELFFGEGSRLTVL.

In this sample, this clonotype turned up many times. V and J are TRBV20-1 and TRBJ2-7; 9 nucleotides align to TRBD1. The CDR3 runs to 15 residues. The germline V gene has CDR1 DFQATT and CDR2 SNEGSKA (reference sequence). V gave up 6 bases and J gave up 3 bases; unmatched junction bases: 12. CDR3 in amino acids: CSATPRDREVYEQYF. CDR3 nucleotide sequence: TGCAGTGCCACGCCCCGGGACAGGGAAGTCTACGAGCAGTACTTC.

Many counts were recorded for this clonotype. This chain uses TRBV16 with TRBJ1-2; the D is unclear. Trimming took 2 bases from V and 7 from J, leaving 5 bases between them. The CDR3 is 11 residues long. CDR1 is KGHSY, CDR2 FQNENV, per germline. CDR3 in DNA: TGTGCCAGCAGCCAAAGGCGTGGCTACACCTTC. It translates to CASSQRRGYTF.

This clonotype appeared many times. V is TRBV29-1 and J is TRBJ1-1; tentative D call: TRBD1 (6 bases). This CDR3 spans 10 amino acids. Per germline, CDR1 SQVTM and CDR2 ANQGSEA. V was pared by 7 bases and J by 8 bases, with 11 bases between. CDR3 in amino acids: CSGGQPEAFF. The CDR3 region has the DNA TGCAGCGGGGGGCAGCCAGAAGCTTTCTTT.

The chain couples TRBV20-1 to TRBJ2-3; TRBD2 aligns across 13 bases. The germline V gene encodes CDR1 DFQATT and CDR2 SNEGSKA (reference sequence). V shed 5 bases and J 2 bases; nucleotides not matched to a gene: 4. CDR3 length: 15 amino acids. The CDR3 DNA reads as TGCAGTGCTTTACTAGCGGGGGGGTACACAGATACGCAGTATTTT. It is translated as CSALLAGGYTDTQYF.

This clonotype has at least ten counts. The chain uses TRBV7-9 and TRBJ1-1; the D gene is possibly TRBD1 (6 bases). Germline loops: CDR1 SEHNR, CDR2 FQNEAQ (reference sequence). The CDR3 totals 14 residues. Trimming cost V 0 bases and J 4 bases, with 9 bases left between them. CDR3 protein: CASSLATGGTEAFF. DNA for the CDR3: TGTGCCAGCAGCTTAGCGACAGGAGGCACTGAAGCTTTCTTT.

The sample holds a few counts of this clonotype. Here the CDR3 DNA reads TGCAGTGCCAACAGGGATCCAAGACTGGGCATTCAGTACTTC. It codes for CSANRDPRLGIQYF. The chain couples TRBV20-1 to TRBJ2-4, with D maybe TRBD1 (6 bases). The ends were cut back, 6 bases at V and 9 bases at J, with 21 bases in the middle. CDR1 DFQATT and CDR2 SNEGSKA come from the germline V gene (reference sequence). This CDR3 contains 14 residues.